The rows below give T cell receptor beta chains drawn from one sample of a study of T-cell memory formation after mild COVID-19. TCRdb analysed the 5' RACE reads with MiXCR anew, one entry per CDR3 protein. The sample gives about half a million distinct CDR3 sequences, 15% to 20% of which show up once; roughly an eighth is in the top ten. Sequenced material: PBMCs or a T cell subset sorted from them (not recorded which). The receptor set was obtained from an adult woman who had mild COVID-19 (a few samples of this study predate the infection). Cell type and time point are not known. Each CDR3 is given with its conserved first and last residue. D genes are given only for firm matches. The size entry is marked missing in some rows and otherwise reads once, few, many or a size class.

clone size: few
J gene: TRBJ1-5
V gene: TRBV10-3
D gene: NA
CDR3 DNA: TGTGCCATCAGTGAGTCTGATGGGGAAGCGGGTCAGCCCCAGCATTTT
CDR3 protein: CAISESDGEAGQPQHF

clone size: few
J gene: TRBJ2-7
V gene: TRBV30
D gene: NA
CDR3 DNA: TGTGCCTGGAGTGTAGGGGCAGAGGGCCACGAGCAGTACTTC
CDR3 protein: CAWSVGAEGHEQYF

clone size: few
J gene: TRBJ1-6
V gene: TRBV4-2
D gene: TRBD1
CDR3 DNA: TGTGCCAGCAGCCAACTCCAGACAGGGGGCTGGGATTCACCCCTCCACTTT
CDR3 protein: CASSQLQTGGWDSPLHF

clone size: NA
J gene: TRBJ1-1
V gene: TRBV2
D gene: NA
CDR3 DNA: TGTGCCAGCAGCGCCCCGTTCGGGAACACTGAAGCTTTCTTT
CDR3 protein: CASSAPFGNTEAFF

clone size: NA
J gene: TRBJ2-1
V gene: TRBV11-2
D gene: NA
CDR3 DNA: TGTGCCAGCAGCTCCCCCCGGACAGATTACAATGAGCAGTTCTTC
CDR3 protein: CASSSPRTDYNEQFF

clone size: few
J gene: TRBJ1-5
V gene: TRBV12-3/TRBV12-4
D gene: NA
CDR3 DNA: TGTGCCAGCAGTTTACGGCAGGGAAACAATCAGCCCCAGCATTTT
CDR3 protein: CASSLRQGNNQPQHF

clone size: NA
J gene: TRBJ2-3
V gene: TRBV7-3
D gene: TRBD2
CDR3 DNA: TGTGCCAGCAGCTCACTAGCGGGGGCCAACAGGGATACGCAGTATTTT
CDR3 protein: CASSSLAGANRDTQYF

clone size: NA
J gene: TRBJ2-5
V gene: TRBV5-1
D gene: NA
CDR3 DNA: TGCGCCAGCAGCTCCGGAGGGTCGGGCTACCAAGAGACCCAGTACTTC
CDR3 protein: CASSSGGSGYQETQYF

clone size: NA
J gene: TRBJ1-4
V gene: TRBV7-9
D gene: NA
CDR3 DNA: TGTGCCAGCAGCGGACAGCCCACTAATGAAAAACTGTTTTTT
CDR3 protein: CASSGQPTNEKLFF

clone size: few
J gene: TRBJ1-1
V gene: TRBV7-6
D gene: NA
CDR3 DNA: TGTGCCAGCAGCTTAAGTTCATCAGTTGCCCGGCTTTGGGCTGAAGCTTTCTTT
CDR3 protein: CASSLSSSVARLWAEAFF

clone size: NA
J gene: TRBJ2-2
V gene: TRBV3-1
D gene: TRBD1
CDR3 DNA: TGTGCCAGCAGCCAAGAGGGGACAGGGGTTCTCGGGGAGCTGTTTTTT
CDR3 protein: CASSQEGTGVLGELFF

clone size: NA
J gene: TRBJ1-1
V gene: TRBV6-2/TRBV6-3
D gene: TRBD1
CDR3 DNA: TGTGCCAGCAGTTCTACTGGAGTCGGACAGGTGAACACTGAAGCTTTCTTT
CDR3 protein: CASSSTGVGQVNTEAFF

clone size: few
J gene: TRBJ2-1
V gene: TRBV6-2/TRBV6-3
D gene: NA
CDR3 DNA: TGTGCCAGCAGTTACTCTCAGGGGCCGCCTTACAATGAGCAGTTCTTC
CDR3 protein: CASSYSQGPPYNEQFF

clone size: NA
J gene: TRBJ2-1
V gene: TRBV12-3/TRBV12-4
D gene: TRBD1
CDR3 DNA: TGTGCCACCTCGCCGGGACAGGGCGACAATGAGCAGTTCTTC
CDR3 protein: CATSPGQGDNEQFF

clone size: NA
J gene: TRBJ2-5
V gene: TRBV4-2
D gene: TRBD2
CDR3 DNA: TGTGCCAGCAGCCAAGATCGGGCTAGCGGGCGAGAGACCCAGTACTTC
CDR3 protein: CASSQDRASGRETQYF

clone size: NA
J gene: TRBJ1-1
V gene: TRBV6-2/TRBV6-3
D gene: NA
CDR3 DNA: TGTGCCAGCAGCGTAGACACTGAAGCTTTCTTT
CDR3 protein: CASSVDTEAFF

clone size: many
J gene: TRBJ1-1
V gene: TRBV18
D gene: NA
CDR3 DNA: TGTGCCAGCTCATCCAACAGGGACACTGAAGCTTTCTTT
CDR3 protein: CASSSNRDTEAFF

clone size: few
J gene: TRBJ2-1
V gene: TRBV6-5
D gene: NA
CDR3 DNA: TGTGCCAGCAGTTTTCAGGGAAACTCCTACAATGAGCAGTTCTTC
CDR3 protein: CASSFQGNSYNEQFF

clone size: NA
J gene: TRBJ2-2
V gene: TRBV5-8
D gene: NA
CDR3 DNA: TGTGCCAGCAGCGGCAGGGGAGGCACCGGGGAGCTGTTTTTT
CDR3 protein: CASSGRGGTGELFF

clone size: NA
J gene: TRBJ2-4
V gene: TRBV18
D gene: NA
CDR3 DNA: TGTGCCAGCTCACCACCGAAGGAGTCCGTAGCCAAAAACATTCAGTACTTC
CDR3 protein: CASSPPKESVAKNIQYF

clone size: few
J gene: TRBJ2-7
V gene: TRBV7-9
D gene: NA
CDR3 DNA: TGTGCCAGCAGCGACGGGGTCTACGAGCAGTACTTC
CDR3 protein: CASSDGVYEQYF

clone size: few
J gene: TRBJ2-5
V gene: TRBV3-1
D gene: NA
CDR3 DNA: TGTGCCAGCAGCCGAGGGACCGCAGAGACCCAGTACTTC
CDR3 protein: CASSRGTAETQYF

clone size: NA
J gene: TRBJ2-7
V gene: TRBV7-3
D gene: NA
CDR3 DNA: TGTGCCAGCAGCCCTTCGATACTCAAAAACTACGAGCAGTACTTC
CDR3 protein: CASSPSILKNYEQYF

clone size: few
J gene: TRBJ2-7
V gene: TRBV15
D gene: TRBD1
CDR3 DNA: TGTGCCACCAGCAGAGGGACAGGGGGCGCCTCCTACGAGCAGTACTTC
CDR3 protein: CATSRGTGGASYEQYF

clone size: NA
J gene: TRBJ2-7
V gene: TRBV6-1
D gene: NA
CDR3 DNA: TGTGCCAGTACCTTGGGACGTCTGAGCTCCTACGAGCAGTACTTC
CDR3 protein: CASTLGRLSSYEQYF

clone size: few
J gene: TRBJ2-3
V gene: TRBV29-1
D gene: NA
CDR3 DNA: TGCAGCGTTGATCGACGGCCCAACACAGATACGCAGTATTTT
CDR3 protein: CSVDRRPNTDTQYF

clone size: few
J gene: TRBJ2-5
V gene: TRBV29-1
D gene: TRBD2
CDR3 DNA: TGCAGCGTTGGGGGGGGGATGGAGACCCAGTACTTC
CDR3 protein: CSVGGGMETQYF

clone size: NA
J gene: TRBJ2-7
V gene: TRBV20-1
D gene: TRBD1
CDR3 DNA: TGCAGTGCTAGACCCTCTCGCCGACAGGGGTACGAGCAGTACTTC
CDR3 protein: CSARPSRRQGYEQYF

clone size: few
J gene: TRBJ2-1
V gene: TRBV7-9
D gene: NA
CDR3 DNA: TGTGCCAGCAGCAAGACCACACAGGGCCCTGAGCAGTTCTTC
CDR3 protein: CASSKTTQGPEQFF

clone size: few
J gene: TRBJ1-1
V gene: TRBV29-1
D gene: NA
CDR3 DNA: TGCAGCGTTGTAGGCACTGAAGCTTTCTTT
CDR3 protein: CSVVGTEAFF

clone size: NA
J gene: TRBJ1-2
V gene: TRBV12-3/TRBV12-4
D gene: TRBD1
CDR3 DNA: TGTGCCAGCAGGTACCGGGGACAGGGAAGCGGCTACACCTTC
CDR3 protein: CASRYRGQGSGYTF

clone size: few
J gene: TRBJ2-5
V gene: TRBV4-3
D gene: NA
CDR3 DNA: TGCGCCAGCAGCCAAACCGGGTCCGGGGGTGGGGAGACCCAGTACTTC
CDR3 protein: CASSQTGSGGGETQYF

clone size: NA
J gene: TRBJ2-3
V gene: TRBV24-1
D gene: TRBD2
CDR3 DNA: TGTGCCACCAGTGTTGATAGCGGGAGGGCCGGTACGCAGTATTTT
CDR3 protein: CATSVDSGRAGTQYF

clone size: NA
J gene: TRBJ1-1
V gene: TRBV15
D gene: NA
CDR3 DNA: TGTGCCACCAGCAGTTTTCCAATGAACACTGAAGCTTTCTTT
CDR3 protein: CATSSFPMNTEAFF

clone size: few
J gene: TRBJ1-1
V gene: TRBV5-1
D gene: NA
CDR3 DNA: TGCGCCAGCAGCTTGGCCAGTAACGTCAGGAACACTGAAGCTTTCTTT
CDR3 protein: CASSLASNVRNTEAFF

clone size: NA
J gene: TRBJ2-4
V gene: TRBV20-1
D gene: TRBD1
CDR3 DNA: TGCAGTGCTAGATTTTGGGACAGGGGTTCAGGGAACATTCAGTACTTC
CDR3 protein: CSARFWDRGSGNIQYF

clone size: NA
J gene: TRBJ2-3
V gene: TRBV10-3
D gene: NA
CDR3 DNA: TGTGCCATCAGTGACCCGCTAGCTTCAGATACGCAGTATTTT
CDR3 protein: CAISDPLASDTQYF

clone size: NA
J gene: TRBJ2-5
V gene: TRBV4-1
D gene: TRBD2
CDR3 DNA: TGCGCCAGCAGCCAGGGGACTAGCGGGGGGGAAGAGACCCAGTACTTC
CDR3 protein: CASSQGTSGGEETQYF

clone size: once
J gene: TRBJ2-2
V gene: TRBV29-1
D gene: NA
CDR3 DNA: TGCAGCGTTGAAGTGGGGGGCACCGGGGAGCTGTTTTTT
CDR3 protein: CSVEVGGTGELFF

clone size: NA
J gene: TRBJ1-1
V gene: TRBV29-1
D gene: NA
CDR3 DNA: TGCAGCGCTCACGGGGGGTTAGCTGAATTCACTGAAGCTTTCTTT
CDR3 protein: CSAHGGLAEFTEAFF

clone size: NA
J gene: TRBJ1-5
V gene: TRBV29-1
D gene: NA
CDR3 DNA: TGCAGCGTTGCCCAGGGCTCAAATAGCAATCAGCCCCAGCATTTT
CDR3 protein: CSVAQGSNSNQPQHF

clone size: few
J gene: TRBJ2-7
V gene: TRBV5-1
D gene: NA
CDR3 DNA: TGCGCCAGCAGCTTGGAGGACAGTCCCTACGAGCAGTACTTC
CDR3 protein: CASSLEDSPYEQYF

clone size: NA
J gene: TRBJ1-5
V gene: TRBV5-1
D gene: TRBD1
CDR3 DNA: TGCGCCAGCAGCTACGGGACAGGGGGTCAGCCCCAGCATTTT
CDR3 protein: CASSYGTGGQPQHF

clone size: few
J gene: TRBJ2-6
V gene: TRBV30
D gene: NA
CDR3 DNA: TGTGCCTGGGGTTATGGGTACAGGAGCTCTGGGGCCAACGTCCTGACTTTC
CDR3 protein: CAWGYGYRSSGANVLTF

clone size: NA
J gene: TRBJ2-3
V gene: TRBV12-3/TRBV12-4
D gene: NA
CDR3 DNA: TGTGCCAGCAGTTCCCTAGAGTCCTCCCCCACAGATACGCAGTATTTT
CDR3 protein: CASSSLESSPTDTQYF

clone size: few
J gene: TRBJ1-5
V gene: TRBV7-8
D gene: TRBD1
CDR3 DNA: TGTGCCAGCAGCTCCCTAGGACAGGGGAATCAGCCCCAGCATTTT
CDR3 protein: CASSSLGQGNQPQHF

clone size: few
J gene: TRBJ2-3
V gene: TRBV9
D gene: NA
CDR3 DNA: TGTGCCAGCAGCGTAATGACAGGCACAGATACGCAGTATTTT
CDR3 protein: CASSVMTGTDTQYF

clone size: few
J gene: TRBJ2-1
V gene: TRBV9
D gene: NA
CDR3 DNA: TGTGCCAGCAGCGTAGGTCTAGCTCGCACCGATGAGCAGTTCTTC
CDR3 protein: CASSVGLARTDEQFF

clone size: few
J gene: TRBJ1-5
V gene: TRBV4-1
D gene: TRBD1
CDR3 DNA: TGCGCCAGCAGCCAAGATCATGGGACAGGTTCGGTTTTCAAGCATTTT
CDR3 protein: CASSQDHGTGSVFKHF

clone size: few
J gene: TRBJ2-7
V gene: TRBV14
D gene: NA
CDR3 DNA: TGTGCCAGCAGCCAAGTTTGGGCCCCTAAGAACGACGAGCAGTACTTC
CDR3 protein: CASSQVWAPKNDEQYF

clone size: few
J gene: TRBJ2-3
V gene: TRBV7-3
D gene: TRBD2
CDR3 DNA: TGTGCCAGCGCCGCACTAGCGGGTAGCACAGATACGCAGTATTTT
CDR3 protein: CASAALAGSTDTQYF

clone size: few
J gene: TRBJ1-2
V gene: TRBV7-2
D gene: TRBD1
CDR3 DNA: TGTGCCAGCAGCGAACGACAGGGGGCAAATGGCTACACCTTC
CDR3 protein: CASSERQGANGYTF

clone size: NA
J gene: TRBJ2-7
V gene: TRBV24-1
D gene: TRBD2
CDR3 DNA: TGTGCCACCAGTGACAGAACCGCACTAGCGGGAGACTGCTACGAGCAGTACTTC
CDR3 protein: CATSDRTALAGDCYEQYF

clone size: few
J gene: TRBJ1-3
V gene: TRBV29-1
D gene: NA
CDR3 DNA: TGCAGCGTCTCTCAGCCCTTCACCTCTGGAAACACCATATATTTT
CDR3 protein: CSVSQPFTSGNTIYF

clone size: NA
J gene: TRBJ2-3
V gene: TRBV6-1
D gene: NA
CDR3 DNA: TGTGCCAGCAGTGACTCAGGGTATAGCACAGATACGCAGTATTTT
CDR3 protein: CASSDSGYSTDTQYF